These 14 T cell receptor beta chains were sequenced from one sample in a study of T-cell reconstitution after alpha-beta-depleted transplantation in children (dated by TCRdb to about 2016). The library was made by PCR. The sequencer was an Illumina HiSeq 2500. Molecular barcoding was employed in the preparation of TCR libraries, with unique molecular identifiers being used to normalize TCRbeta repertoire quantification. TCRdb handled the public reads itself, with Q25 trimming in fastp and clone calling in MiXCR, and kept productive beta chains. Every CDR3 protein is listed once, alongside the most common genes and DNA of its rows. This sample gives hundreds of thousands of distinct CDR3 sequences in total; under 15% of them show up just once. Approximately 0.8% of the sample lies in the top ten. The sample's treatment or condition label, decoded: allogeneic hematopoietic cell transplantation with graft depleted of TCRalphabeta T cells and CD19 B cells.

The sequencing here drew on PBMCs, taken before TCRalphabeta/CD19-depleted stem cell transplant. These receptors all stem from a girl aged 2 to 10 with congenital amegakaryocytic thrombocytopenia, due to receive a stem cell transplant.

The rearrangement joins TRBV5-6 to TRBJ1-1; weak D call: TRBD1 (5 bases). Germline V gene sequence: CDR1 SGHDT, CDR2 YYEEEE. The CDR3 totals 15 residues. V was clipped by 4 bases and J by 0 bases, with 13 bases between them. The CDR3 reads CASSTMTEMNTEAFF. Written as DNA, the CDR3 is TGTGCCAGCAGCACAATGACAGAGATGAACACTGAAGCTTTCTTT.

This clonotype was detected ten times or more. This chain connects TRBV5-1 to TRBJ2-7, with TRBD1 identical over 8 bases. The germline gives CDR1 SGHRS, CDR2 YFSETQ. The junction had 12 bases not matched to a gene; V was cut back by 5 bases and J by 2 bases. This CDR3 spans 16 amino acids. The chain's CDR3 is CASSSSGTGNTYEQYF. DNA for the CDR3: TGCGCCAGCAGTTCCTCCGGGACAGGAAATACCTACGAGCAGTACTTC.

The table lists this clonotype with a few counts. This chain links TRBV12-3 or TRBV12-4 with TRBJ2-4, with D maybe TRBD1 (6 bases). This CDR3 region has 15 residues. Trimming took 6 bases from V and 4 from J, leaving 16 bases between them. In DNA, the CDR3 is TGTGCCAGCAGACCCCCCGGTGGACAGAAAAACATTCAGTACTTC. Encoded protein: CASRPPGGQKNIQYF.

The chain is built from TRBV2 and TRBJ2-7; 8 bases line up with TRBD1. The germline CDR1 and CDR2 sequences are SNHLY and FYNNEI. This CDR3 comprises 14 residues. V dropped 7 bases and J dropped 1; count of bases not matched to a gene: 6. This chain's CDR3 is CASTGDRTSYEQYF. CDR3 DNA: TGTGCCAGCACGGGGGACAGGACGTCCTACGAGCAGTACTTC.

The V and J genes are TRBV5-1 and TRBJ2-7, with D perhaps given as TRBD1 or TRBD2 (5 bases each). This CDR3 has 15 residues. Between the trimmed V and J ends, which lost 0 bases and 6 bases, there was a span of 16 bases. Germline V gene sequence: CDR1 SGHRS, CDR2 YFSETQ. CDR3 residues: CASSLEGPPFSEQYF. CDR3 DNA sequence: TGCGCCAGCAGCTTGGAGGGACCGCCTTTCTCCGAGCAGTACTTC.

This clonotype was detected a few times. This chain joins TRBV27 and TRBJ2-7, with 8 bases lining up with TRBD2. V dropped 0 bases and J dropped 3; count of bases not matched to a gene: 16. The V gene's germline CDR1 is MNHEY and CDR2 SMNVEV (reference sequence). CDR3 size: 19 residues. Here the CDR3 reads CASSLSVDTSGGPYYEQYF. DNA of the CDR3: TGTGCCAGCAGTTTATCAGTCGATACTAGCGGAGGACCTTACTACGAGCAGTACTTC.

This clonotype appeared many times. V is TRBV6-1 and J is TRBJ2-1, with D tentatively TRBD2 (6 bases). CDR1 MNHNS and CDR2 SASEGT come from the germline V gene. V dropped 9 bases and J dropped 2 bases, with 26 bases sitting between them. This CDR3 has 18 residues. Here the CDR3 reads CASSWGRGSGNPYNEQFF. The CDR3 DNA reads as TGTGCCAGTTCGTGGGGACGGGGTAGCGGTAACCCCTACAATGAGCAGTTCTTC.

This clonotype was observed a few times. The junction differs from germline at one of its ends, possibly a read error. This chain links TRBV12-3 or TRBV12-4 with TRBJ2-5; TRBD2 might be the D (7 bases). This CDR3 region has 13 residues. The CDR3 nucleotides read TGTTCCAGCAGCCTTGGGGGGGCCGAGACCCAGTACTTC. It encodes CSSSLGGAETQYF.

This clonotype appeared a few times. The V gene is TRBV28, the J gene TRBJ1-3; D possibly corresponds to TRBD1 (6 bases). Germline V CDR1 and CDR2: MDHEN, SYDVKM. V lost 5 bases and J lost 0, with 8 bases in between. CDR3 length: 14 amino acids. DNA of the CDR3: TGTGCCAGCAGTGAAGGGGGCTCTGGAAACACCATATATTTT. It specifies CASSEGGSGNTIYF. The variable domain in full, with the rest retrieved from reference TRBV28 and TRBJ1-3, is DVKVTQSSRYLVKRTGEKVFLECVQDMDHENMFWYRQDPGLGLRLIYFSYDVKMKEKGDIPEGYSVSREKKERFSLILESASTNQTSMYLCASSEGGSGNTIYFGEGSWLTVV.

Only a few counts were recorded for this clonotype. V and J are TRBV20-1 and TRBJ2-7; D remains ambiguous. The CDR3 runs 14 residues. Trimming took off 0 bases at V and 0 bases at J, with 9 bases between the two ends. Germline CDR1 DFQATT, CDR2 SNEGSKA (reference sequence). The CDR3 protein is CSARDAEYSYEQYF. The CDR3 DNA follows: TGCAGTGCTAGAGACGCGGAGTACTCCTACGAGCAGTACTTC.

In this sample, this clonotype turned up a few times. The chain combines TRBV12-3 or TRBV12-4 with TRBJ2-1, with D uncertain. Trimming left V 5 bases short and J 10 bases short, with 6 bases between. The CDR3 length is 10 residues. CDR3 coding DNA: TGTGCCAGCAGTGGGTGGGAGCAGTTCTTC. Translated: CASSGWEQFF.

The chain couples TRBV20-1 to TRBJ2-1; D unclear. The length of the CDR3 is 15 residues. Germline V gene sequence: CDR1 DFQATT, CDR2 SNEGSKA (reference sequence). The CDR3 protein is CRPISVSVLHNEQFF. CDR3 bases: TGCAGGCCAATAAGTGTGTCTGTCTTACACAATGAGCAGTTCTTC.

The rearrangement joins TRBV24-1 to TRBJ2-1; a possible D gene is TRBD2 (6 bases). V was shortened by 3 bases and J by 6 bases, with 17 bases between the two germline ends. This CDR3 contains 16 residues. The germline V gene has CDR1 KGHDR and CDR2 SFDVKD. CDR3 in DNA: TGTGCCACCAGTGATCCACCGGGACTCGGCGTCAATGAGCAGTTCTTC. Amino acids: CATSDPPGLGVNEQFF.

This clonotype was seen a few times. This chain connects TRBV10-3 to TRBJ2-7; D is ambiguous. V was shortened by 4 bases and J by 4 bases, with 11 bases between the two germline ends. The CDR3 covers 13 residues. CDR1 and CDR2 from the germline V gene are ENHRY and SYGVKD. DNA of the CDR3: TGTGCCATCAGTGTGGCCCAGGAGTACGAGCAGTACTTC. Amino acid sequence: CAISVAQEYEQYF.